This TCR beta chain was sequenced during a study of blood T cells in healthy people across ages. The CDR3 has 14 residues. CDR1 and CDR2 from the germline V gene are DFQATT and SNEGSKA (reference sequence). Trimming cost V 6 bases and J 4 bases; bases outside gene matches: 7. Many counts were recorded for this clonotype. Its target is not known. It was with a sample-barcoded 5' primer and a J-beta primer mix that a second PCR of roughly 7 to 11 cycles was run. TCRdb reanalysed the 5' RACE reads using MiXCR and keeps one entry per CDR3 protein. The table lists 540,000 or so distinct CDR3 sequences, less than 25% of them singletons. Study observations and caveats: Roughly linear age-related decline in beta diversity appeared, significant by age around 40.

These same records also appear under a second study, on T cells of mothers and their children.

Sequencing was performed on blood. The rearrangement joins TRBV20-1 to TRBJ2-7; 12 nucleotides match TRBD2. This sequence was found in a boy aged 5 to 17 in good health. The CDR3 DNA follows: TGCAGTGCAACCGGACTAGCGGGACCTTACGAGCAGTACTTC. Amino acid sequence: CSATGLAGPYEQYF.